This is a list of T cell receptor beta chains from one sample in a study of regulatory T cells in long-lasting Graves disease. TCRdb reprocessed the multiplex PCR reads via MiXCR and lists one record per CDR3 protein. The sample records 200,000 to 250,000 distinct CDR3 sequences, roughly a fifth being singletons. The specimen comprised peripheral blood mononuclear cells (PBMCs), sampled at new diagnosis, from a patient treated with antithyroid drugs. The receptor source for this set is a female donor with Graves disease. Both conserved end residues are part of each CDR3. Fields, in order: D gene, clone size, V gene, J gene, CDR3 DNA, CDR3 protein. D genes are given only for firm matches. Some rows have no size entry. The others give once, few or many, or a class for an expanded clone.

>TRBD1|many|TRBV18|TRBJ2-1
TGTGCCAGCTCCCTCCATAGGACAGGGGATGACAATGAGCAGTTCTTC
CASSLHRTGDDNEQFF
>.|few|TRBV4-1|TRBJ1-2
TGCGCCAGCAGCCAAGCGGCAGGGAACTATGGCTACACCTTC
CASSQAAGNYGYTF
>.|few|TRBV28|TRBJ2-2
TGTGCCAGCAGTCAGCAAGGGACCGGGGAGCTGTTTTTT
CASSQQGTGELFF
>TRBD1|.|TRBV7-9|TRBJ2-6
TGTGCCGCCGGGCAGGGGGCTTCTGGGGCCAACGTCCTGACTTTC
CAAGQGASGANVLTF
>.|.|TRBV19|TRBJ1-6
TGTGCCAGTGGACAGAGTAATTCACCCCTCCACTTT
CASGQSNSPLHF
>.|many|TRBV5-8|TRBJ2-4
TGTGCCAGCAGCACGTACAGGGTGTCTGAAACGGTGCGGTACTTC
CASSTYRVSETVRYF
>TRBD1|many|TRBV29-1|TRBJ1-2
TGCAGCGTGATTACCGGGACAGGGACTGGCTACACCTTC
CSVITGTGTGYTF
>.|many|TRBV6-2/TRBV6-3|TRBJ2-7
TGTGCCAGCAGTTACAAGCCAGACTCCTACGAGCAGTACTTC
CASSYKPDSYEQYF
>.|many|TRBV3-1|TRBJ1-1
TGTGCCAGCAGCCCCTTAGGGATTGGGGGTCGGGGAGCTTTCTTT
CASSPLGIGGRGAFF
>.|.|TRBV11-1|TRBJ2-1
TGTGCCAGCAGCCCACCCCCGGGGGCAGAGGTTGATGAGCAGTTCTTC
CASSPPPGAEVDEQFF
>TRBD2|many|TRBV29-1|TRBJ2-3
TGCAGCGTTGGGCGGGGGGGCACAGATACGCAGTATTTT
CSVGRGGTDTQYF
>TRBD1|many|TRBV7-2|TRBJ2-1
TGTGCCAGCAGCCAGAGGGGGCGGATCTCCTACAATGAGCAGTTCTTC
CASSQRGRISYNEQFF
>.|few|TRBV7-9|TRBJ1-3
TGTGCCAGCAGCTTTTGGAGAAAACTGAGCTCTGGAAACACCATATATTTT
CASSFWRKLSSGNTIYF
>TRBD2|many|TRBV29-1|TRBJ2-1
TGCAGCGTTGTTGGCGGGGGGAGATACAATGAGCAGTTCTTC
CSVVGGGRYNEQFF
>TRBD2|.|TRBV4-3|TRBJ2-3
TGCGCCAGCAGCCACCCCGGGACTAGCGGGAGGGTGGGCACAGATACGCAGTATTTT
CASSHPGTSGRVGTDTQYF
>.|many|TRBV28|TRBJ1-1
TGTGCCAGCAGTTTTCAGGGGACTGAAGCTTTCTTT
CASSFQGTEAFF
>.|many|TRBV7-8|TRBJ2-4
TGTGCCAGCGGTCCCCCCGGGGCAGCCAAAAACATTCAGTACTTC
CASGPPGAAKNIQYF
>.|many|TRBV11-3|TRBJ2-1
TGTGCCAGCAGCCGGTGGCGGGAAGGGTCCTACAATGAGCAGTTCTTC
CASSRWREGSYNEQFF
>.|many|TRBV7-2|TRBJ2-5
TGTGCCAGCAGCCCTCCACGTACAGAAGAGACCCAGTACTTC
CASSPPRTEETQYF
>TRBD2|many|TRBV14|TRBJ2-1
TGTGCCAGCAGCCAAGCACGGGGACTACCCTACAATGAGCAGTTCTTC
CASSQARGLPYNEQFF